This T cell receptor (beta chain) comes out of a study of spatial heterogeneity in lung cancer. Study summary: Fewer alpha-chain than beta-chain sequences were consistently detected.

TCRdb independently ran MiXCR on the 5' RACE reads; one entry per CDR3 protein. Found here are tens of thousands of distinct CDR3 sequences, roughly 6.4% of them singletons; the top ten hold about 15%. Time point given: sample taken at primary tumor resection. CDR1 and CDR2 (germline): WSHSY, SAAADI. Trimming took 3 bases from V and 3 from J, leaving 0 bases between them. This CDR3 is built from 10 residues. Many counts were recorded for this clonotype. V usage is TRBV10-2 and J usage is TRBJ2-7; D gene unclear. Sample: PBMCs, taken at surgery. This receptor was obtained from a female donor with early-stage non-small cell lung cancer. The CDR3 coding sequence is TGCGCCAGCAGTGACTACGAGCAGTACTTC. This encodes CASSDYEQYF.